The rows below give T cell receptor beta chains drawn from one sample of a study of preoperative IRX-2 immunotherapy in early breast cancer. Profiled with immunoSEQ multiplex PCR; TCRdb holds only in-frame clones, not every one. The sample yields around 57,000 clones, roughly 94% seen once. The biological material was taken from a patient treated with IRX-2 immunotherapy. These receptors all come from a human donor with breast cancer. The CDR3 runs from the conserved cysteine through the conserved F or W. The order of the fields is CDR3 protein, CDR3 DNA, D gene, V gene, J gene, clone size. The D gene is left open where the match is weak. The size of a clone is reported for some rows only, either as once, few or many, or as a class for expanded clones.

CDR3aa: CASSQATTGPFNSPLHF
CDR3nt: TGCGCCAGCAGCCAAGCAACCACGGGACCGTTTAATTCACCCCTCCACTTT
d_gene: NA
v_gene: TRBV4-3
j_gene: TRBJ1-6
abundance: NA

CDR3aa: CASSKGLAGVYEQYF
CDR3nt: TGTGCCAGTAGTAAAGGACTAGCAGGAGTATACGAGCAGTACTTC
d_gene: TRBD2
v_gene: TRBV19
j_gene: TRBJ2-7
abundance: NA

CDR3aa: CASSQGLVGETQYF
CDR3nt: TGTGCCAGCTCACAAGGGTTGGTTGGGGAGACCCAGTACTTC
d_gene: NA
v_gene: TRBV18
j_gene: TRBJ2-5
abundance: once

CDR3aa: CASTPHWGTDTQYF
CDR3nt: TGTGCCAGCACCCCCCATTGGGGTACAGATACGCAGTATTTT
d_gene: NA
v_gene: TRBV19
j_gene: TRBJ2-3
abundance: NA

CDR3aa: CASSLLGDPETRETQYF
CDR3nt: TGTGCCAGCAGCCTCCTAGGGGATCCCGAAACCCGGGAGACCCAGTACTTC
d_gene: NA
v_gene: TRBV7-3
j_gene: TRBJ2-5
abundance: NA

CDR3aa: CASSVLEGLGELFF
CDR3nt: TGTGCCAGCAGTGTTCTGGAGGGTTTGGGGGAGCTGTTTTTT
d_gene: NA
v_gene: TRBV2
j_gene: TRBJ2-2
abundance: once

CDR3aa: CASSPDWDQRGGNEQFF
CDR3nt: TGTGCCAGCAGTCCCGACTGGGACCAGCGGGGGGGCAATGAGCAGTTCTTC
d_gene: TRBD2
v_gene: TRBV11-2
j_gene: TRBJ2-1
abundance: NA

CDR3aa: CASSTTGDHEQYF
CDR3nt: TGCGCCAGCAGCACGACAGGGGACCACGAGCAGTACTTC
d_gene: TRBD1
v_gene: TRBV5-1
j_gene: TRBJ2-7
abundance: NA

CDR3aa: CASSREQGGGYGYTF
CDR3nt: TGCGCCAGCAGCCGAGAACAGGGAGGGGGCTATGGCTACACCTTC
d_gene: NA
v_gene: TRBV4-3
j_gene: TRBJ1-2
abundance: NA

CDR3aa: CAWSVVVIGEQYF
CDR3nt: TGTGCCTGGAGTGTAGTAGTTATCGGCGAGCAGTACTTC
d_gene: NA
v_gene: TRBV30
j_gene: TRBJ2-7
abundance: NA

CDR3aa: CATSSRRGRDRGHNEQFF
CDR3nt: TGTGCCACCAGCAGCCGGAGAGGGCGGGACAGGGGGCACAATGAGCAGTTCTTC
d_gene: TRBD1
v_gene: TRBV15
j_gene: TRBJ2-1
abundance: NA

CDR3aa: CASSLSGRGLNEQFF
CDR3nt: TGTGCCAGCAGCCTTAGCGGGAGGGGCCTGAATGAGCAGTTCTTC
d_gene: TRBD2
v_gene: TRBV7-2
j_gene: TRBJ2-1
abundance: NA

CDR3aa: CASSLAVYSYEQYF
CDR3nt: TGCGCCAGCAGCTTGGCCGTCTACTCCTACGAGCAGTACTTC
d_gene: NA
v_gene: TRBV5-1
j_gene: TRBJ2-7
abundance: NA

CDR3aa: CASRAGVNTGELFF
CDR3nt: TGCGCCAGCAGGGCAGGGGTAAACACCGGGGAGCTGTTTTTT
d_gene: NA
v_gene: TRBV5-1
j_gene: TRBJ2-2
abundance: NA

CDR3aa: CASSYSGWPAGNGYTF
CDR3nt: TGTGCCAGCAGTTACTCGGGGTGGCCAGCTGGAAATGGCTACACCTTC
d_gene: NA
v_gene: TRBV6-5
j_gene: TRBJ1-2
abundance: NA

CDR3aa: CASTLGHMTEAFF
CDR3nt: TGTGCCAGCACCTTGGGACATATGACTGAAGCTTTCTTT
d_gene: NA
v_gene: TRBV5-6
j_gene: TRBJ1-1
abundance: NA

CDR3aa: CASSQVGYSSTDTQYF
CDR3nt: TGCGCCAGCAGCCAAGTCGGCTATTCTAGCACAGATACGCAGTATTTT
d_gene: NA
v_gene: TRBV4-3
j_gene: TRBJ2-3
abundance: NA

CDR3aa: CASSLSVGWNSYEQYF
CDR3nt: TGCGCCAGCAGCTTGTCGGTAGGGTGGAACTCCTACGAGCAGTACTTC
d_gene: NA
v_gene: TRBV5-1
j_gene: TRBJ2-7
abundance: NA

CDR3aa: CASSLGFAGGIGEQFF
CDR3nt: TGTGCCAGCAGTTTAGGGTTCGCAGGGGGTATTGGTGAGCAGTTCTTC
d_gene: TRBD1
v_gene: TRBV27
j_gene: TRBJ2-1
abundance: NA

CDR3aa: CASSILGGGTDTQYF
CDR3nt: TGTGCCAGTAGTATTTTGGGGGGGGGAACAGATACGCAGTATTTT
d_gene: TRBD2
v_gene: TRBV19
j_gene: TRBJ2-3
abundance: once

CDR3aa: CASSDWGGGEENTGELFF
CDR3nt: TGTGCCAGCAGTGATTGGGGGGGTGGGGAAGAGAACACCGGGGAGCTGTTTTTT
d_gene: TRBD2
v_gene: TRBV25-1
j_gene: TRBJ2-2
abundance: NA

CDR3aa: CASSQGVPYSTDTQYF
CDR3nt: TGCGCCAGCAGCCAAGGGGTACCTTATAGCACAGATACGCAGTATTTT
d_gene: NA
v_gene: TRBV4-3
j_gene: TRBJ2-3
abundance: NA

CDR3aa: CASSSPPGQGVNTF
CDR3nt: TGTGCCAGCAGTTCGCCGCCGGGACAGGGGGTGAACACCTTC
d_gene: TRBD1
v_gene: TRBV28
j_gene: TRBJ1-2
abundance: NA

CDR3aa: CASSLAANTEAFF
CDR3nt: TGTGCCAGCAGCTTAGCGGCGAACACTGAAGCTTTCTTT
d_gene: NA
v_gene: TRBV11-2
j_gene: TRBJ1-1
abundance: NA

CDR3aa: CAWSRGGGEKLFF
CDR3nt: TGTGCCTGGAGTAGGGGGGGAGGTGAAAAACTGTTTTTT
d_gene: NA
v_gene: TRBV30
j_gene: TRBJ1-4
abundance: once

CDR3aa: CATTEAGVREKLFF
CDR3nt: TGTGCCACCACGGAGGCCGGGGTTCGAGAAAAACTGTTTTTT
d_gene: NA
v_gene: TRBV28
j_gene: TRBJ1-4
abundance: NA

CDR3aa: CASSLGDAGPQHF
CDR3nt: TGTGCCAGCAGTTTAGGAGACGCGGGGCCCCAGCATTTT
d_gene: NA
v_gene: TRBV27
j_gene: TRBJ1-5
abundance: few

CDR3aa: CASSRRTGQETQYF
CDR3nt: TGTGCCAGCAGTAGGCGGACGGGCCAAGAGACCCAGTACTTC
d_gene: NA
v_gene: TRBV27
j_gene: TRBJ2-5
abundance: NA

CDR3aa: CASWDGIYGYTF
CDR3nt: TGTGCCAGCTGGGACGGAATCTATGGCTACACCTTC
d_gene: NA
v_gene: TRBV28
j_gene: TRBJ1-2
abundance: once

CDR3aa: CASSVDRDTQYF
CDR3nt: TGTGCCAGCAGCGTAGACAGGGATACGCAGTATTTT
d_gene: NA
v_gene: TRBV9
j_gene: TRBJ2-3
abundance: NA

CDR3aa: CASSRRSAGVETQYF
CDR3nt: TGTGCCAGCAGTCGGAGGTCGGCAGGGGTAGAGACCCAGTACTTC
d_gene: NA
v_gene: TRBV7-2
j_gene: TRBJ2-5
abundance: NA

CDR3aa: CASSQKAGGTNNQPQHF
CDR3nt: TGTGCCAGCTCACAGAAGGCAGGGGGCACTAACAATCAGCCCCAGCATTTT
d_gene: TRBD1
v_gene: TRBV18
j_gene: TRBJ1-5
abundance: NA

CDR3aa: CASSPLLGANVLTF
CDR3nt: TGTGCCAGCAGTCCACTACTTGGGGCCAACGTCCTGACTTTC
d_gene: NA
v_gene: TRBV27
j_gene: TRBJ2-6
abundance: NA

CDR3aa: CASSRDSYEQYF
CDR3nt: TGTGCCAGCAGCCGTGACAGCTACGAGCAGTACTTC
d_gene: NA
v_gene: TRBV5-4
j_gene: TRBJ2-7
abundance: NA

CDR3aa: CASRYTGTGSEKLFF
CDR3nt: TGTGCCAGCAGGTATACCGGGACAGGGAGTGAAAAACTGTTTTTT
d_gene: TRBD1
v_gene: TRBV4-2
j_gene: TRBJ1-4
abundance: NA

CDR3aa: CASSDWDNQPQHF
CDR3nt: TGTGCCAGCAGTGATTGGGACAATCAGCCCCAGCATTTT
d_gene: NA
v_gene: TRBV25-1
j_gene: TRBJ1-5
abundance: NA

CDR3aa: CASSSQAAVVRTQYF
CDR3nt: TGTGCCAGCAGCTCCCAGGCCGCGGTAGTTAGGACCCAGTACTTC
d_gene: NA
v_gene: TRBV7-6
j_gene: TRBJ2-5
abundance: NA

CDR3aa: CASSTYGTSLNEQFF
CDR3nt: TGTGCCAGTAGTACTTACGGGACTAGCCTCAATGAGCAGTTCTTC
d_gene: TRBD2
v_gene: TRBV19
j_gene: TRBJ2-1
abundance: NA

CDR3aa: CSVVGGRGSDTQYF
CDR3nt: TGCAGCGTTGTCGGGGGGAGGGGATCGGATACGCAGTATTTT
d_gene: TRBD2
v_gene: TRBV29-1
j_gene: TRBJ2-3
abundance: NA

CDR3aa: CASSHPRGARSPLHF
CDR3nt: TGCGCCAGCAGCCATCCCCGGGGGGCGCGGTCACCCCTCCACTTT
d_gene: NA
v_gene: TRBV4-1
j_gene: TRBJ1-6
abundance: few

CDR3aa: CASSLKRGKSSYNEQFF
CDR3nt: TGTGCCAGCAGCTTGAAGCGGGGCAAAAGCTCCTACAATGAGCAGTTCTTC
d_gene: TRBD2
v_gene: TRBV11-1
j_gene: TRBJ2-1
abundance: NA

CDR3aa: CASSRLGGLVRTEAFF
CDR3nt: TGTGCCAGCAGCCGTTTGGGGGGACTCGTGCGCACTGAAGCTTTCTTT
d_gene: NA
v_gene: TRBV14
j_gene: TRBJ1-1
abundance: NA

CDR3aa: CASSQGRSGSREQYF
CDR3nt: TGCGCCAGCAGCCAAGGTCGGAGCGGGAGCAGAGAGCAGTACTTC
d_gene: TRBD2
v_gene: TRBV4-3
j_gene: TRBJ2-7
abundance: NA

CDR3aa: CASSLGVQETQYF
CDR3nt: TGTGCCAGCAGCTTGGGGGTACAAGAGACCCAGTACTTC
d_gene: NA
v_gene: TRBV7-2
j_gene: TRBJ2-5
abundance: NA

CDR3aa: CASSTPGASGAEYF
CDR3nt: TGTGCCAGCAGTACCCCCGGGGCTAGCGGGGCAGAGTACTTC
d_gene: TRBD2
v_gene: TRBV28
j_gene: TRBJ2-7
abundance: NA

CDR3aa: CASSYRQVWEGYTF
CDR3nt: TGTGCCAGCAGTTATCGACAGGTGTGGGAGGGCTACACCTTC
d_gene: NA
v_gene: TRBV6-6
j_gene: TRBJ1-2
abundance: NA

CDR3aa: CASKTLGRSGELFF
CDR3nt: TGTGCCAGCAAAACCCTCGGTCGGAGCGGGGAGCTGTTTTTT
d_gene: NA
v_gene: TRBV28
j_gene: TRBJ2-2
abundance: NA

CDR3aa: CASSLAGKTDTQYF
CDR3nt: TGTGCCAGCAGCTTAGCGGGGAAAACAGATACGCAGTATTTT
d_gene: NA
v_gene: TRBV13
j_gene: TRBJ2-3
abundance: NA

CDR3aa: CAWRGLAGGNEQFF
CDR3nt: TGTGCCTGGAGAGGACTAGCGGGGGGGAATGAGCAGTTCTTC
d_gene: TRBD2
v_gene: TRBV30
j_gene: TRBJ2-1
abundance: once

CDR3aa: CASSPSGKRASSYEQYF
CDR3nt: TGTGCCAGCAGCCCCTCCGGAAAGAGGGCCTCCTCCTACGAGCAGTACTTC
d_gene: NA
v_gene: TRBV5-4
j_gene: TRBJ2-7
abundance: NA

CDR3aa: CSVVVGTPYTGELFF
CDR3nt: TGCAGCGTTGTGGTCGGGACACCATACACCGGGGAGCTGTTTTTT
d_gene: NA
v_gene: TRBV29-1
j_gene: TRBJ2-2
abundance: NA

CDR3aa: CASSKNRDNEQFF
CDR3nt: TGTGCCAGCAGCAAAAACCGGGACAATGAGCAGTTCTTC
d_gene: NA
v_gene: TRBV7-3
j_gene: TRBJ2-1
abundance: NA

CDR3aa: CVSSWADPSSGNTIYF
CDR3nt: TGTGTCAGCAGCTGGGCGGACCCCAGTTCTGGAAACACCATATATTTT
d_gene: NA
v_gene: TRBV7-4
j_gene: TRBJ1-3
abundance: NA